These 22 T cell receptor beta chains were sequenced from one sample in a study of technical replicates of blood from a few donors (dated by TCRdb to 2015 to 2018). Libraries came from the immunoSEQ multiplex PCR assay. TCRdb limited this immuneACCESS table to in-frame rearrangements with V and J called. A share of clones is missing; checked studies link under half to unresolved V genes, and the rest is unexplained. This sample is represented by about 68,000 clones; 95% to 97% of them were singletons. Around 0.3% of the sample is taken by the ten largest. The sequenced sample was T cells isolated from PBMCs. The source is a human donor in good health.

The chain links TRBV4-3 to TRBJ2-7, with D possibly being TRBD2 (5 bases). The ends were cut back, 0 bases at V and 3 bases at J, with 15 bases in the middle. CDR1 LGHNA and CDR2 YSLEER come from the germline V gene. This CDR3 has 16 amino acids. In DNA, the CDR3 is TGCGCCAGCAGCCAAGATATAGGAGCGGAAAACTACGAGCAGTACTTC. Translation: CASSQDIGAENYEQYF.

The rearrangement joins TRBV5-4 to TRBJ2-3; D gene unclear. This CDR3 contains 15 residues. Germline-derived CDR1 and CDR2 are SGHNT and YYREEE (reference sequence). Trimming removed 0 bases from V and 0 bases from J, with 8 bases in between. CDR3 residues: CASSLVGGSTDTQYF. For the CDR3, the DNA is TGTGCCAGCAGCTTGGTAGGCGGCAGCACAGATACGCAGTATTTT. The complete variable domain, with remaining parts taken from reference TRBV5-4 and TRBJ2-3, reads ETGVTQSPTHLIKTRGQQVTLRCSSQSGHNTVSWYQQALGQGPQFIFQYYREEENGRGNFPPRFSGLQFPNYSSELNVNALELDDSALYLCASSLVGGSTDTQYFGPGTRLTVL.

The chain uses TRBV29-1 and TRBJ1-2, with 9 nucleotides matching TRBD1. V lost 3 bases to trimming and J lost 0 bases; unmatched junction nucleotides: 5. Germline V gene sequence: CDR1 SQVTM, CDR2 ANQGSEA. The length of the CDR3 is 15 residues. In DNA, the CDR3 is TGCAGCGTTGACTCCCGGACAGGGGCTAACTATGGCTACACCTTC. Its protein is CSVDSRTGANYGYTF.

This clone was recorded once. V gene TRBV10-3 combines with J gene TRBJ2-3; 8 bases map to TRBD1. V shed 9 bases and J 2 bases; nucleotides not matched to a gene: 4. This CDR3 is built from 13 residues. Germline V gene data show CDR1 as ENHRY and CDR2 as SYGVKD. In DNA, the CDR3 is TGTGCCATTGGGACAGGTTACACAGATACGCAGTATTTT. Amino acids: CAIGTGYTDTQYF.

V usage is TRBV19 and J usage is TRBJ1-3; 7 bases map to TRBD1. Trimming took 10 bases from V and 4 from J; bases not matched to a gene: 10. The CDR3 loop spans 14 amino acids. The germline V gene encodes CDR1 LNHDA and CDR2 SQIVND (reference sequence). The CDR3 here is CATYDRASGNTIYF. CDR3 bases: TGTGCCACGTACGACAGGGCTAGCGGAAACACCATATATTTT. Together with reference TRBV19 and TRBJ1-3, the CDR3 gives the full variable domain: DGGITQSPKYLFRKEGQNVTLSCEQNLNHDAMYWYRQDPGQGLRLIYYSQIVNDFQKGDIAEGYSVSREKKESFPLTVTSAQKNPTAFYLCATYDRASGNTIYFGEGSWLTVV.

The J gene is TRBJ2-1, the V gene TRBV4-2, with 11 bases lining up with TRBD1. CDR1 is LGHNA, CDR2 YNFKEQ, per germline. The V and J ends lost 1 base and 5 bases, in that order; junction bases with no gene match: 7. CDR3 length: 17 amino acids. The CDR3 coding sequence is TGTGCCAGCAGCCAAGTCGTGAGGACAGGGGGCCACAATGAGCAGTTCTTC. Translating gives CASSQVVRTGGHNEQFF.

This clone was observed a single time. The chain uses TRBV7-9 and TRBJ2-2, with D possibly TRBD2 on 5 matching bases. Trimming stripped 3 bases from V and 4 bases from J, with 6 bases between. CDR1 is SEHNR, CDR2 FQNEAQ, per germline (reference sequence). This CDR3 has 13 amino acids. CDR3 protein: CASSFGITGELFF. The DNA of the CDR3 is TGTGCCAGCAGCTTCGGGATCACCGGGGAGCTGTTTTTT.

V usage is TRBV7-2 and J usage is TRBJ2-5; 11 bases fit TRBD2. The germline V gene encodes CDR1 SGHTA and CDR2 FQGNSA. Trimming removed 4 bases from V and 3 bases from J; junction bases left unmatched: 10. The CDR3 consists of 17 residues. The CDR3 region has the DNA TGTGCCAGCAGCTCAACCGCTCTAGCGGGAGGCAAAGAGACCCAGTACTTC. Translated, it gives CASSSTALAGGKETQYF.

CDR3 nucleotides: TGTGCCAGCATGGTGACAGTGTCCTACAATGAGCAGTTCTTC. It encodes CASMVTVSYNEQFF. This sequence joins TRBV28 and TRBJ2-1, with D possibly being TRBD1 (5 bases). The CDR3 loop spans 14 amino acids. Germline CDR1 MDHEN, CDR2 SYDVKM. Trimming stripped 7 bases from V and 1 base from J, with 11 bases between.

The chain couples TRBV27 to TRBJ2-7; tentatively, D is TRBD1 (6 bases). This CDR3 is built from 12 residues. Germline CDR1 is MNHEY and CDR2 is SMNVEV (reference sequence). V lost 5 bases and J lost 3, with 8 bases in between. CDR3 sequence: CASSPQGYEQYF. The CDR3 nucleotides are TGTGCCAGCAGTCCACAGGGCTACGAGCAGTACTTC.

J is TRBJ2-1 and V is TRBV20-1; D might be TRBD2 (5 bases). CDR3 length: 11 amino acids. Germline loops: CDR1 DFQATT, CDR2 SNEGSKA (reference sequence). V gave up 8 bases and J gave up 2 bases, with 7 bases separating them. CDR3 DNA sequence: TGCAGTTTGACTACCTACAATGAGCAGTTCTTC. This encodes CSLTTYNEQFF.

The CDR3 region is CASSLVLSSYNEQFF. CDR3 in DNA: TGTGCCAGCAGCTTGGTCCTCAGCTCCTACAATGAGCAGTTCTTC. The V and J genes are TRBV5-6 and TRBJ2-1; D call uncertain. Between the trimmed V and J ends, which lost 0 bases and 0 bases, there was a span of 7 bases. Per the germline V gene, CDR1 is SGHDT and CDR2 is YYEEEE. There are 15 residues in the CDR3.

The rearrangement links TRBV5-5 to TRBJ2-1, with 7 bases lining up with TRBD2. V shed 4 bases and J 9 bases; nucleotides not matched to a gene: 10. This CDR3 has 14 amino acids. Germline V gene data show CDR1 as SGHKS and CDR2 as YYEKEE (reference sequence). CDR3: CASSGASGAREQFF. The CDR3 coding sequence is TGTGCCAGCAGCGGGGCTAGCGGTGCCCGTGAGCAGTTCTTC.

The CDR3 reads CASSADSSANYGYTF. In DNA form, the CDR3 reads TGTGCCAGCAGCGCCGACAGTTCCGCTAACTATGGCTACACCTTC. The rearrangement links TRBV2 to TRBJ1-2; possibly TRBD1 for D (5 bases). The V gene's germline CDR1 is SNHLY and CDR2 FYNNEI. This CDR3 contains 15 residues. Between the trimmed V and J ends, which lost 6 bases and 0 bases, there was a span of 14 bases.

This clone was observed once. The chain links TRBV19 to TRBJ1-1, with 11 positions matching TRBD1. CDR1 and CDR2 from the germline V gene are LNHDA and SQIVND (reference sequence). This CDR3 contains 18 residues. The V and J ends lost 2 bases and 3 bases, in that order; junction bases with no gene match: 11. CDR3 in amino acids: CASSIRGQGGQKDTEAFF. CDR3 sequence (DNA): TGTGCCAGTAGTATAAGGGGACAGGGGGGCCAAAAGGACACTGAAGCTTTCTTT.

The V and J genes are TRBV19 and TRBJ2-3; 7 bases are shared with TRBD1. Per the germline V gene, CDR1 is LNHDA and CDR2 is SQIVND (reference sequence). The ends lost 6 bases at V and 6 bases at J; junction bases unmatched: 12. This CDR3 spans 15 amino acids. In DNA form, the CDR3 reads TGTGCCAGTAGCCGACAGGGTTCGGACACGGATACGCAGTATTTT. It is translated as CASSRQGSDTDTQYF. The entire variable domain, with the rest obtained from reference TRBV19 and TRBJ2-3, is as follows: DGGITQSPKYLFRKEGQNVTLSCEQNLNHDAMYWYRQDPGQGLRLIYYSQIVNDFQKGDIAEGYSVSREKKESFPLTVTSAQKNPTAFYLCASSRQGSDTDTQYFGPGTRLTVL.

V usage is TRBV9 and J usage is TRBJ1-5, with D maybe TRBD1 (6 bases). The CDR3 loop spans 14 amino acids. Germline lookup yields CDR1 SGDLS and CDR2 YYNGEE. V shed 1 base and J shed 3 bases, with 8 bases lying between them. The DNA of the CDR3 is TGTGCCAGCAGCGTAAAGGGGGACAATCAGCCCCAGCATTTT. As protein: CASSVKGDNQPQHF. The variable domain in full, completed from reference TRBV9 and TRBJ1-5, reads DSGVTQTPKHLITATGQRVTLRCSPRSGDLSVYWYQQSLDQGLQFLIQYYNGEERAKGNILERFSAQQFPDLHSELNLSSLELGDSALYFCASSVKGDNQPQHFGDGTRLSIL.

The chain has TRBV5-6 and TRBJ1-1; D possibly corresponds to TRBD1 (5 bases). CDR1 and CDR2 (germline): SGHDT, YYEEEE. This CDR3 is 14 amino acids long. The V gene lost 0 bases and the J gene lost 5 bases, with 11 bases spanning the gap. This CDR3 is CASSLGQGRTEAFF. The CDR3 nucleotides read TGTGCCAGCAGCTTGGGGCAGGGTCGGACTGAAGCTTTCTTT. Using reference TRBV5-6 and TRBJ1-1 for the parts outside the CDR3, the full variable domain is DAGVTQSPTHLIKTRGQQVTLRCSPKSGHDTVSWYQQALGQGPQFIFQYYEEEERQRGNFPDRFSGHQFPNYSSELNVNALLLGDSALYLCASSLGQGRTEAFFGQGTRLTVV.

The CDR3 region is CASSYAGTGVEKLFF. The CDR3 DNA is TGTGCCAGCAGTTATGCCGGGACAGGGGTTGAAAAACTGTTTTTT. The chain links TRBV6-5 to TRBJ1-4, with 10 bases matching TRBD1. The CDR3 loop spans 15 amino acids. The V segment lost 3 bases and the J segment 7 bases; nucleotides outside the gene matches: 5. Per germline, CDR1 MNHEY and CDR2 SVGAGI.

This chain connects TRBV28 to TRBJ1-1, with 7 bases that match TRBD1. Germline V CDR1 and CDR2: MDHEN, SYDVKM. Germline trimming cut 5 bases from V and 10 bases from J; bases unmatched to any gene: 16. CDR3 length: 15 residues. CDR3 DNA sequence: TGTGCCAGCAGTAGTCAGGGGGAGGCCCGTGTCCGAGCTTTCTTT. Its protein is CASSSQGEARVRAFF.

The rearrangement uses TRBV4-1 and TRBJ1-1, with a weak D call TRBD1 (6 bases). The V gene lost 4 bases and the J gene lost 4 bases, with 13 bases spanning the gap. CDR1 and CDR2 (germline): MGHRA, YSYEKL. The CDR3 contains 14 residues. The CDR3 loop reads CASSRGTGLTEAFF. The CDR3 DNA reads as TGCGCCAGCAGCCGGGGCACAGGGCTCACTGAAGCTTTCTTT.

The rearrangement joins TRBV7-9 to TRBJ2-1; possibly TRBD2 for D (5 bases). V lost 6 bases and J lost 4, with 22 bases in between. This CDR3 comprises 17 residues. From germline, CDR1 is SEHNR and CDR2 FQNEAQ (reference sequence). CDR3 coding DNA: TGTGCCAGCAGGGGCAAAGTTAACGGGAAAAGGTACAATGAGCAGTTCTTC. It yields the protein CASRGKVNGKRYNEQFF.